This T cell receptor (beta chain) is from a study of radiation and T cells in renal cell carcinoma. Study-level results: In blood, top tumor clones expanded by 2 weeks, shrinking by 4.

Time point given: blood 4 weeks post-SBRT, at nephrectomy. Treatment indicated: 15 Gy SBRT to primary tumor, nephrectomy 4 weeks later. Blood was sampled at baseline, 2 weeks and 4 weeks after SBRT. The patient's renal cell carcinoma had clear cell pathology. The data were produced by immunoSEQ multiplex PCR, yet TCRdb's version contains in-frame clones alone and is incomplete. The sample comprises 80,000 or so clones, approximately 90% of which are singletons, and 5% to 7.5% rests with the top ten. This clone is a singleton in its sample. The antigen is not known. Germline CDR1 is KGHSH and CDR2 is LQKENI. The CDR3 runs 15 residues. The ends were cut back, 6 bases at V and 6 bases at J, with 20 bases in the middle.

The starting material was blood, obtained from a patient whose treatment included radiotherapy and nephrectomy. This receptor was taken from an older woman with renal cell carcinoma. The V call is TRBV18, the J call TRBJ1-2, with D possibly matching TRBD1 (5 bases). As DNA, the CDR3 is TGTGCCAGCTCCCACCGTTCGGGGGAGAAGGATGGCTACACCTTC. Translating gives CASSHRSGEKDGYTF. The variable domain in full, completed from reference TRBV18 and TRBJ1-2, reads NAGVMQNPRHLVRRRGQEARLRCSPMKGHSHVYWYRQLPEEGLKFMVYLQKENIIDESGMPKERFSAEFPKEGPSILRIQQVVRGDSAAYFCASSHRSGEKDGYTFGSGTRLTVV.